One sample yielded the 23 T cell receptor beta chains listed below, sequenced in a study of blood T cell repertoires in COVID-19. The method was immunoSEQ multiplex PCR; TCRdb's version includes in-frame clones alone and lacks a portion of them. The repertoire holds tens of thousands of clones, with roughly 85% as singletons. Material: peripheral blood. The receptor source for this set is a woman aged 55-70 years with acute or convalescent COVID-19.

This rearrangement joins TRBV6-5 to TRBJ1-4, with D unclear. The CDR3 spans 16 residues. Between the trimmed V and J ends, which lost 0 bases and 5 bases, there was a span of 13 bases. Looked up from germline, CDR1 is MNHEY and CDR2 is SVGAGI. The CDR3 sequence: CASSYSMRAGNEKLFF. CDR3 nucleotides: TGTGCCAGCAGTTACTCCATGAGGGCGGGGAATGAAAAACTGTTTTTT.

V gene TRBV5-4 combines with J gene TRBJ2-7, with no clear D. V was pared by 0 bases and J by 3 bases, with 10 bases between. The CDR3 loop spans 14 amino acids. Germline loops: CDR1 SGHNT, CDR2 YYREEE (reference sequence). The CDR3 here is CASSLGSAGYEQYF. The CDR3 DNA reads as TGTGCCAGCAGCTTGGGATCGGCAGGCTACGAGCAGTACTTC.

The rearrangement uses TRBV7-9 and TRBJ1-1; 9 bases match TRBD1. V shed 4 bases and J 1 base; nucleotides not matched to a gene: 1. This CDR3 has 14 amino acids. Germline loops: CDR1 SEHNR, CDR2 FQNEAQ (reference sequence). CDR3 loop: CASSWGQGNTEAFF. The CDR3 nucleotides read TGTGCCAGCAGCTGGGGACAGGGGAACACTGAAGCTTTCTTT.

CDR3 loop: CASLPTGGGYTF. The CDR3 DNA is TGTGCCAGCCTTCCCACGGGGGGTGGCTACACCTTC. The chain has TRBV6-5 and TRBJ1-2, with a weak D call TRBD1 (5 bases). Trimming pared 8 bases from V and 7 bases from J, leaving 14 bases between. Germline CDR1 and CDR2: MNHEY and SVGAGI. CDR3 length equals 12 residues.

The chain joins TRBV11-3 to TRBJ2-1; the D gene is possibly TRBD1 (6 bases). The CDR3 covers 16 residues. Deletions cut 5 bases from V and 1 base from J, with 15 bases between. CDR1 is SGHNT, CDR2 YENEEA, per germline. CDR3: CASSMGRGSSYNEQFF. The CDR3, as DNA: TGTGCCAGCAGCATGGGCAGGGGAAGTTCCTACAATGAGCAGTTCTTC. The full variable domain, its missing parts supplied by reference TRBV11-3 and TRBJ2-1, is EAGVVQSPRYKIIEKKQPVAFWCNPISGHNTLYWYLQNLGQGPELLIRYENEEAVDDSQLPKDRFSAERLKGVDSTLKIQPAELGDSAVYLCASSMGRGSSYNEQFFGPGTRLTVL.

The table lists this clone with a count of one. The genes are TRBV5-4 and TRBJ2-4, with 10 bases that match TRBD2. This CDR3 region has 16 residues. J gave up 4 bases and V 2 bases, and 6 bases lay outside the gene matches. Germline CDR1 is SGHNT and CDR2 is YYREEE (reference sequence). CDR3 residues: CASSLLAGTGKNIQYF. CDR3 nucleotide sequence: TGTGCCAGCAGCTTACTAGCGGGGACGGGTAAAAACATTCAGTACTTC.

This rearrangement joins TRBV30 to TRBJ2-5, with D hard to call. V was shortened by 5 bases and J by 0 bases, with 4 bases between the two germline ends. The CDR3 covers 11 residues. Germline values: CDR1 GTSNPN, CDR2 SVGIG (reference sequence). The CDR3 DNA reads TGTGCCTGGGCTTACCAAGAGACCCAGTACTTC. Its translation: CAWAYQETQYF.

A note on this clone: One end of the junction does not line up with germline, which may come from a read error. V usage is TRBV7-7 and J usage is TRBJ2-5; possible D gene TRBD1, 6 bases. Germline V lookup: CDR1 SSHAT, CDR2 FNYEAQ (reference sequence). This CDR3 has 13 amino acids. The chain's CDR3 is CASSPPGEETQYF. DNA for the CDR3: TGTGCTAGCAGCCCTCCAGGGGAAGAGACCCAGTACTTC.

The CDR3 DNA is TGTGCCAGCAGCTTAGATCCTCGTACAGATGAGCAGTTCTTC. It specifies CASSLDPRTDEQFF. V is TRBV14 and J is TRBJ2-1; D ambiguous. Trimming stripped 5 bases from V and 8 bases from J, with 16 bases between. Looked up from germline, CDR1 is SGHDN and CDR2 is FVKESK. CDR3 size: 14 residues. Supplemented by reference TRBV14 and TRBJ2-1, the full variable domain reads EAGVTQFPSHSVIEKGQTVTLRCDPISGHDNLYWYRRVMGKEIKFLLHFVKESKQDESGMPNNRFLAERTGGTYSTLKVQPAELEDSGVYFCASSLDPRTDEQFFGPGTRLTVL.

The genes are TRBV9 and TRBJ2-2; 8 positions agree with TRBD2. Germline V CDR1 and CDR2: SGDLS, YYNGEE. This CDR3 comprises 16 residues. V shed 4 bases and J 5 bases; nucleotides not matched to a gene: 10. The CDR3 spells CASSPPSGYKTGELFF. CDR3 bases: TGTGCCAGCAGCCCTCCTAGCGGGTACAAGACCGGGGAGCTGTTTTTT.

This chain joins TRBV20-1 and TRBJ2-3; no clear D gene. Germline values: CDR1 DFQATT, CDR2 SNEGSKA (reference sequence). Trimming took off 3 bases at V and 6 bases at J, with 4 bases between the two ends. The CDR3 contains 10 residues. The CDR3 bases are TGCAGTGCTAGTACTGATACGCAGTATTTT. Translating it yields CSASTDTQYF.

The chain employs TRBV13 and TRBJ2-2, with 7 nucleotides matching TRBD2. The CDR3 sequence is 15 residues long. The trim removed 0 bases at V and 6 bases at J, leaving 4 bases unmatched. Per germline, CDR1 PRHDT and CDR2 FYEKMQ (reference sequence). CDR3 in DNA: TGTGCCAGCAGCTTAGGCGGGAGGATCTCCGGGGAGCTGTTTTTT. This codes for CASSLGGRISGELFF.

The chain is built from TRBV5-1 and TRBJ2-7; 9 nucleotides agree with TRBD1. The CDR3 totals 13 residues. After removal of 4 bases from V and 6 bases from J, the junction contained 5 bases not matched to a gene. Germline V gene sequence: CDR1 SGHRS, CDR2 YFSETQ. The CDR3 spells CASSLQGATEQYF. In nucleotides, the CDR3 is TGCGCCAGCAGCCTACAGGGGGCGACCGAGCAGTACTTC.

A single count supports this clone. The chain has TRBV12-3 or TRBV12-4 and TRBJ1-2, with TRBD1 identical over 7 bases. V dropped 4 bases and J dropped 8; count of bases not matched to a gene: 7. CDR3 size: 13 residues. CDR3 protein: CASSSQTGRGYTF. The CDR3 DNA sequence: TGTGCCAGCAGTTCCCAGACAGGGCGGGGCTACACCTTC.

The V call is TRBV12-2, the J call TRBJ2-5; the table calls TRBD2, which could not be checked here. TRBV12-2 is recorded as a pseudogene. The CDR3 contains 17 residues. CDR3 DNA sequence: TGTGCAAGTCGCTTAGCGCCGGGACTAGCGGGGGGAGAGACCCAGTACTTC. Translation gives CASRLAPGLAGGETQYF.

The chain is built from TRBV6-5 and TRBJ2-2, with 9 nucleotides matching TRBD1. Germline CDR1 is MNHEY and CDR2 is SVGAGI. The CDR3 loop spans 15 amino acids. Trimming at V came to 5 bases and at J to 5 bases, leaving 6 bases not matched to a gene. The CDR3 nucleotides are TGTGCCAGCAGTCGCACAGGGGGCGGAACCGGGGAGCTGTTTTTT. This codes for CASSRTGGGTGELFF.

The V and J genes are TRBV3-1 (or the pseudogene TRBV3-2) and TRBJ2-2; tentatively, D is TRBD1 (5 bases). This CDR3 spans 14 amino acids. Deletions cut 1 base from V and 4 bases from J, with 7 bases between. The germline V gene encodes CDR1 LGHDT and CDR2 YNNKEL (reference sequence). The chain's CDR3 is CASSQGRGTGELFF. CDR3 bases: TGTGCCAGCAGCCAAGGAAGGGGCACCGGGGAGCTGTTTTTT.

The chain couples TRBV29-1 to TRBJ2-5, with 9 bases aligning to TRBD1. V shed 6 bases, J shed 4 bases, and the junction held 12 bases outside the gene matches. The CDR3 has 15 residues. Germline V gene sequence: CDR1 SQVTM, CDR2 ANQGSEA. The CDR3, as DNA: TGCAGCGTCCGGCCCAAACTGGACAGGGGAGAGACCCAGTACTTC. This sequence encodes CSVRPKLDRGETQYF.

This sequence joins TRBV3-1 (or the pseudogene TRBV3-2) and TRBJ1-2; tentatively, D is TRBD1 (6 bases). CDR3 size: 15 residues. Between the trimmed V and J ends, which lost 2 bases and 4 bases, there was a span of 14 bases. The germline V gene encodes CDR1 LGHDT and CDR2 YNNKEL (reference sequence). The CDR3 DNA reads as TGTGCCAGCAGCCAAAGGACAGCCGTTTTCTATGGCTACACCTTC. Its protein product is CASSQRTAVFYGYTF.

The chain uses TRBV9 and TRBJ2-3; TRBD2 matches at 8 bases. This CDR3 region has 18 residues. J was trimmed by 0 bases and V by 0 bases; bases with no gene match: 9. Germline V lookup: CDR1 SGDLS, CDR2 YYNGEE. CDR3 sequence (DNA): TGTGCCAGCAGCGTAGCCCTTACTAGCGGAGCTAGCACAGATACGCAGTATTTT. Protein: CASSVALTSGASTDTQYF.

The CDR3 is CASGTQGKTGELFF. In DNA form, the CDR3 reads TGTGCCAGCGGGACACAGGGGAAAACCGGGGAGCTGTTTTTT. V is TRBV7-2 and J is TRBJ2-2; 7 positions agree with TRBD1. The trim removed 8 bases at V and 5 bases at J, leaving 8 bases unmatched. The CDR3 has 14 amino acids. The germline V gene encodes CDR1 SGHTA and CDR2 FQGNSA.

The V call is TRBV11-2, the J call TRBJ1-2; D may be TRBD1 (5 bases). The CDR3 spans 13 residues. Trimming shortened V by 1 base and J by 8 bases, and 11 bases separated the two germline ends. The germline V gene has CDR1 SGHAT and CDR2 FQNNGV. CDR3 sequence: CASSLGQLQGYTF. Here the CDR3 DNA reads TGTGCCAGCAGCTTAGGACAGCTTCAAGGCTACACCTTC.

The V gene is TRBV28, the J gene TRBJ1-2; tentative D call: TRBD1 (6 bases). This CDR3 spans 15 amino acids. Germline V gives CDR1 MDHEN, CDR2 SYDVKM. The V end lost 6 bases, the J end lost 0 bases, and 14 bases lay between the germline ends. The CDR3 loop is CASRHTTGTNYGYTF. As DNA, the CDR3 is TGTGCCAGCAGACACACGACAGGAACTAACTATGGCTACACCTTC.